This T cell receptor (beta chain) was identified during a study of T cell responses to AZD1222 COVID-19 vaccine. General study findings and limits: The study identified only six AZD1222 recipients as seropositive at baseline. In a largely white British group with more females than males, clonal diversity was possibly underestimated.

The assay was immunoSEQ multiplex PCR, and TCRdb's table has in-frame clones only and misses some. The data show some 110,000 clones, about 90% seen once. As to this clone: What it recognizes is unknown.

CDR1 and CDR2 from the germline V gene are LGHDT and YNNKEL (reference sequence). Between the trimmed V and J ends, which lost 4 bases and 4 bases, there was a span of 13 bases. The CDR3 is 14 residues long. This TCR derives from an adult in good health. The V gene is TRBV3-1 (or the pseudogene TRBV3-2), the J gene TRBJ1-1; D not certain. Source: peripheral blood, taken on day 0 of AZD1222 vaccination. The DNA for the CDR3 is TGTGCCAGCAGCCCCTATTCCAGTTCCACTGAAGCTTTCTTT. It codes for CASSPYSSSTEAFF.